Listed here is a single T cell receptor beta chain. This entry comes from a study of patients and donors after allogeneic stem cell transplantation. The CDR3 extends over 17 amino acids. The V and J ends lost 4 bases and 1 base, in that order; junction bases with no gene match: 10. Looked up from germline, CDR1 is SGHRS and CDR2 is YFSETQ. One entry per CDR3 protein, called by TCRdb with MiXCR from the RT-PCR reads. Here the sample spans approximately 60,000 distinct CDR3 sequences, approximately 12% being singletons. This TCR derives from a human donor who was either an allogeneic HSCT recipient or a stem cell or donor lymphocyte infusion donor (not recorded which). It is not recorded whose cells these are; they may come from a transplant donor. Sequenced: blood, either unsorted or a sorted T cell fraction (not recorded which). The J gene is TRBJ2-5, the V gene TRBV5-1; TRBD2 matches 10 bases. The CDR3 protein is CASSSLLGLASQETQYF. CDR3 coding DNA: TGCGCCAGCAGCAGCCTCCTGGGACTAGCGTCCCAAGAGACCCAGTACTTC. Complete variable domain (other parts from reference TRBV5-1 and TRBJ2-5): KAGVTQTPRYLIKTRGQQVTLSCSPISGHRSVSWYQQTPGQGLQFLFEYFSETQRNKGNFPGRFSGRQFSNSRSEMNVSTLELGDSALYLCASSSLLGLASQETQYFGPGTRLLVL.